The clone carrying this T cell receptor beta chain has a handful of counts. No antigen is known for it. V was clipped by 5 bases and J by 3 bases, with 14 bases between them. The V gene's germline CDR1 is SGHVS and CDR2 FNYEAQ. This CDR3 contains 14 residues. The sample comes from a study of CD8+ T cells in alopecia areata. General study findings and limits: Across lesional scalp, and particularly alopecia totalis/universalis, clonality surpassed that of normal scalp. Tissue-resident alphabeta T cells belonging to normal skin likewise get sequenced within scalp specimens.

RNA was extracted and reverse transcribed into cDNA as the sequencing template. Only in-frame clones appear in the TCRdb table, and some are missing; sequencing was by immunoSEQ multiplex PCR. The data hold 200,000 or so clones, with 56% observed a single time. Sequencing was performed on CD8+ T cells sorted from blood. This chain links TRBV7-6 with TRBJ2-7; D gene ambiguous. This receptor was taken from a human donor in good health. The chain's CDR3 is CASSNVGTNYEQYF. The CDR3 bases are TGTGCCAGCAGCAACGTCGGCACAAACTACGAGCAGTACTTC.